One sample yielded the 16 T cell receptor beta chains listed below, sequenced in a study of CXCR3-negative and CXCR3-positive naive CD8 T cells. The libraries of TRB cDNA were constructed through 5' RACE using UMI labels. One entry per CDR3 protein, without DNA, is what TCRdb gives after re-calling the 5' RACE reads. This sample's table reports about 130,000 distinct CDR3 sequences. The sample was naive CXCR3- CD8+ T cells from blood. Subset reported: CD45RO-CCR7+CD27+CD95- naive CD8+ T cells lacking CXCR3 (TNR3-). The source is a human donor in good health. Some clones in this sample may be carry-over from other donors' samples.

This chain's CDR3 is CASIPSWGETQYF. The chain joins TRBV12-3 or TRBV12-4 to TRBJ2-5; there is no DNA to check the TCRdb D call of TRBD1. The CDR3 runs 13 residues.

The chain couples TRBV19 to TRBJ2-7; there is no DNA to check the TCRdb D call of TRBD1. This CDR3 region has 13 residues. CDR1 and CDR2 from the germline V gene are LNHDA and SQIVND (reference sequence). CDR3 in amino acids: CASSIQGSYEQYF.

The CDR3 spells CSVEVMNTEAFF. The gene calls are TRBV29-1 and TRBJ1-1. Germline V gene data show CDR1 as SQVTM and CDR2 as ANQGSEA. The CDR3 contains 12 residues.

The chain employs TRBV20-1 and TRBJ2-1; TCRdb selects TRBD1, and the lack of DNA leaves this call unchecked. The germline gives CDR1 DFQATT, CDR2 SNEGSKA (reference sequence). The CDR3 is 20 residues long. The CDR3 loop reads CSAYWWGETPLRASYNEQFF.

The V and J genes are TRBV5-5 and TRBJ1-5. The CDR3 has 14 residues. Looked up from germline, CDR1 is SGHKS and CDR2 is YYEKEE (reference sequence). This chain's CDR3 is CASSLTGTNQPQHF. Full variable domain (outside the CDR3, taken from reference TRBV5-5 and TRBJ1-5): DAGVTQSPTHLIKTRGQQVTLRCSPISGHKSVSWYQQVLGQGPQFIFQYYEKEERGRGNFPDRFSARQFPNYSSELNVNALLLGDSALYLCASSLTGTNQPQHFGDGTRLSIL.

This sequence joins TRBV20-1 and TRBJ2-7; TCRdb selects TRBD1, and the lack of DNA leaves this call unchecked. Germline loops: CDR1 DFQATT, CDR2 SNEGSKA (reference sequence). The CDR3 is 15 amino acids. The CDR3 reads CSARATSQGFYEQCF.

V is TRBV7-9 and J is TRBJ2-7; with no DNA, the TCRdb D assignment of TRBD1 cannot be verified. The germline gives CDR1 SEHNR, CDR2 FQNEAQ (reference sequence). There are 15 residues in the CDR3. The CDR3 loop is CASSGTGASSYEQYF.

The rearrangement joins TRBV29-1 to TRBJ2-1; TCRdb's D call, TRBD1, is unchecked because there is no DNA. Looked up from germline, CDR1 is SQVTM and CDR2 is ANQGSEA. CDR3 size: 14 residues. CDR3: CSVIQGAADNEQFF.

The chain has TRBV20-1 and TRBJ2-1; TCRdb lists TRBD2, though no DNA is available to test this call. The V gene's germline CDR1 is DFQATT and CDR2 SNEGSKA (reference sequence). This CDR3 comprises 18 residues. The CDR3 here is CSAFPGLAGERSYNEQFF.

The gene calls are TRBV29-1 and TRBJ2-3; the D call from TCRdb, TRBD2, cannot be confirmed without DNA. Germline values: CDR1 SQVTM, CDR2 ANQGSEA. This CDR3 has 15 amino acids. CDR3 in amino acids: CSVGAPLGPTDTQYF.

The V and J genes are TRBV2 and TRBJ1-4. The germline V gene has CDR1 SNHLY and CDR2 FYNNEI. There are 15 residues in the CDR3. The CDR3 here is CASSEPGLKREKLFF.

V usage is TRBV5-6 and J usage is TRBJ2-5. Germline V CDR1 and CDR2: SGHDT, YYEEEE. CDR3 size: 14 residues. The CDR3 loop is CASSFKVRQETQYF.

The CDR3: CSVDPETGPTDTQYF. The chain uses TRBV29-1 and TRBJ2-3; TCRdb's assignment of TRBD1 cannot be checked, as there is no DNA. The CDR3 extends over 15 amino acids. Looked up from germline, CDR1 is SQVTM and CDR2 is ANQGSEA.

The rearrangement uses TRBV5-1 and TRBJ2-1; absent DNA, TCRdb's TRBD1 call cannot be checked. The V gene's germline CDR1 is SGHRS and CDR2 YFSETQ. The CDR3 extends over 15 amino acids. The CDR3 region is CASSSPGGPKDEQFF.

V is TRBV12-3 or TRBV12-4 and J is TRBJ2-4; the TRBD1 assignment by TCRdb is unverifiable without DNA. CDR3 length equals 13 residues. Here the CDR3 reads CASSQDTGNIQYF.

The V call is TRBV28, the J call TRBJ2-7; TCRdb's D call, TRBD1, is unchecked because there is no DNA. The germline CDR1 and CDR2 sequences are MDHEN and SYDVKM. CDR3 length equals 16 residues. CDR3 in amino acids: CASSPPITGAGDEQYF.